Sequencing of this T cell receptor beta chain was carried out in a study of T cell changes during pregnancy in multiple sclerosis. This CDR3 is built from 13 residues. CDR1 is SGHNT, CDR2 YYREEE, per germline (reference sequence). After removal of 3 bases from V and 7 bases from J, the junction contained 4 bases not matched to a gene. Assay used: immunoSEQ multiplex PCR; TCRdb lists only in-frame clones, some missing. The sample has approximately 62,000 clones; roughly 93% are singletons. The gene calls are TRBV5-4 and TRBJ1-1; 9 bases fit TRBD1. The source is a female donor with multiple sclerosis, enrolled in a pregnancy study. The material sequenced was CD8+ T cells from peripheral blood mononuclear cells, taken in the second trimester of pregnancy. The CDR3 spells CASSWDRDSEAFF. Here the CDR3 DNA reads TGTGCCAGCAGCTGGGACAGGGACAGTGAAGCTTTCTTT.